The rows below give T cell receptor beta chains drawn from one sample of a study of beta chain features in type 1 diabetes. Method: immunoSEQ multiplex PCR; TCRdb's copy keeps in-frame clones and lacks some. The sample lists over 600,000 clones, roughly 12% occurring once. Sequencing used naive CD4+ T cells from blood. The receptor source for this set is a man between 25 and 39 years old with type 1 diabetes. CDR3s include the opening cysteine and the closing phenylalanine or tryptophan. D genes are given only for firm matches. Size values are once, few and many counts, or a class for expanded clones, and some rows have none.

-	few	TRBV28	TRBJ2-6	CASSLGGTAVLTF	TGTGCCAGCAGCTTAGGGGGTACGGCCGTCCTGACTTTC
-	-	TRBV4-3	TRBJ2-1	CASSQDYTTYNEQFF	TGCGCCAGCAGCCAAGATTATACTACATACAATGAGCAGTTCTTC
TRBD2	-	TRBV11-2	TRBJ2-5	CASSSNGLAAGETQYF	TGTGCCAGCAGCTCCAATGGACTAGCGGCGGGAGAGACCCAGTACTTC
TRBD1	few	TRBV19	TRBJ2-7	CASSIIGTEAYEQYF	TGTGCCAGTAGTATCATCGGGACAGAGGCCTACGAGCAGTACTTC
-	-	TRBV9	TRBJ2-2	CASSSVQSPNTGELFF	TGTGCCAGCAGCTCCGTCCAGAGCCCGAACACCGGGGAGCTGTTTTTT
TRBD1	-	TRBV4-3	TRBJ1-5	CASSQGRGRNQPQHF	TGCGCCAGCAGCCAAGGAAGGGGGCGCAATCAGCCCCAGCATTTT
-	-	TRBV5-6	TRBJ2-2	CASSPLPGANTGELFF	TGTGCCAGCAGCCCCTTACCGGGTGCGAACACCGGGGAGCTGTTTTTT
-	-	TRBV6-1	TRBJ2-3	CASSGVGAPTTDTQYF	TGTGCCAGCAGTGGGGTAGGGGCACCTACCACAGATACGCAGTATTTT
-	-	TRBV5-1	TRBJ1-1	CASSSPGAPKAFF	TGCGCCAGCTCCTCCCCCGGGGCCCCAAAAGCTTTCTTT
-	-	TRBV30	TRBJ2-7	CAWSVRGAGVYEQYF	TGTGCCTGGAGTGTACGAGGGGCAGGGGTCTACGAGCAGTACTTC
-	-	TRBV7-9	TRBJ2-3	CASSPGGGAVDTQYF	TGTGCCAGCAGCCCCGGAGGCGGGGCAGTAGATACGCAGTATTTT
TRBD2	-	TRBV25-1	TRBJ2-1	CAAGLAGGNEQFF	TGTGCCGCCGGGCTAGCGGGGGGTAATGAGCAGTTCTTC
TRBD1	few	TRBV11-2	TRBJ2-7	CASSLTFGTGGGEQYF	TGTGCCAGCAGCTTGACCTTCGGGACAGGGGGCGGCGAGCAGTACTTC
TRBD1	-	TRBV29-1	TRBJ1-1	CSVGAGDRLFMNTEAFF	TGCAGCGTTGGGGCCGGGGACAGACTTTTTATGAACACTGAAGCTTTCTTT
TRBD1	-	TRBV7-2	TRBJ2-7	CASSSDRGTFYEQYF	TGTGCCAGCAGCTCCGACAGGGGGACGTTCTACGAGCAGTACTTC
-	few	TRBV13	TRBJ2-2	CASSLARNTGELFF	TGTGCCAGCAGCTTAGCCCGGAACACCGGGGAGCTGTTTTTT
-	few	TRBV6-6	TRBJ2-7	CASSYLFGTERYEQYF	TGTGCCAGCAGTTACCTCTTTGGGACGGAGAGATACGAGCAGTACTTC
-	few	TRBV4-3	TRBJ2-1	CASSQDTTSEYNEQFF	TGCGCCAGCAGCCAAGATACCACCTCAGAATACAATGAGCAGTTCTTC
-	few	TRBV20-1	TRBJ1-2	CSARSTAQTF	TGCAGTGCTAGATCAACAGCCCAGACCTTC
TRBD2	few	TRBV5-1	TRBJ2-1	CASSSGLAGSYNEQFF	TGCGCCAGCAGCTCCGGACTAGCGGGGTCCTACAATGAGCAGTTCTTC
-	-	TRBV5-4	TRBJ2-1	CASSALGNEQFF	TGTGCCAGCAGCGCCCTAGGGAATGAGCAGTTCTTC
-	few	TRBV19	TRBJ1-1	CASSMIGWREAFF	TGTGCCAGTAGTATGATTGGATGGCGTGAAGCTTTCTTT
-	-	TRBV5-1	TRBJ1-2	CASSLEVSGGYGYTF	TGCGCCAGCAGCCTGGAGGTGTCCGGGGGCTATGGCTACACCTTC
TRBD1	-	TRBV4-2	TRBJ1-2	CASSQAGTGFTYGYTF	TGTGCCAGCAGCCAGGCCGGGACAGGGTTTACCTATGGCTACACCTTC
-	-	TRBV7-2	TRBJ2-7	CASSPSSYEQYF	TGTGCCAGCAGTCCTAGCTCCTACGAGCAGTACTTC
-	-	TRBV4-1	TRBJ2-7	CASSQGFYSYEQYF	TGCGCCAGCAGCCAAGGTTTCTATAGCTACGAGCAGTACTTC
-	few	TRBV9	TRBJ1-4	CASSGQPATNEKLFF	TGTGCCAGCAGCGGACAGCCTGCAACTAATGAAAAACTGTTTTTT
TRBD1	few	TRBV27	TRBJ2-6	CASSPGQGDSGANVLTF	TGTGCCAGCAGTCCGGGACAGGGAGACTCTGGGGCCAACGTCCTGACTTTC
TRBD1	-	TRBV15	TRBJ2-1	CATSKRDSDDEQFF	TGTGCCACCAGCAAGAGGGACAGTGACGACGAGCAGTTCTTC
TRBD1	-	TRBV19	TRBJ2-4	CASSMTGLGNIQYF	TGTGCCAGTAGTATGACAGGGTTAGGAAACATTCAGTACTTC
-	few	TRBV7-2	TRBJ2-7	CASSSLGEQYF	TGTGCCAGCAGTTCCCTTGGGGAGCAGTACTTC
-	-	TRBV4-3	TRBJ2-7	CASSQGSRVSNEQYF	TGCGCCAGCAGCCAAGGTTCCAGGGTGTCCAACGAGCAGTACTTC
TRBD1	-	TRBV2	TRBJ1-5	CASSVQGSQPQHF	TGTGCCAGCAGTGTACAGGGGAGTCAGCCCCAGCATTTT
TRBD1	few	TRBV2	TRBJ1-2	CASSVWNPGQATNYGYTF	TGTGCCAGCAGCGTATGGAATCCGGGACAGGCGACTAACTATGGCTACACCTTC
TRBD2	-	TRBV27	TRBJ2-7	CASSFRLAGAEQYF	TGTGCCAGCAGTTTTCGACTAGCGGGGGCGGAGCAGTACTTC
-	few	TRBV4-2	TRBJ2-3	CASSSQRGITDTQYF	TGTGCCAGCAGCTCGCAGAGGGGGATCACAGATACGCAGTATTTT
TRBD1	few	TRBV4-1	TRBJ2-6	CASSRDREPGANVLTF	TGCGCCAGCAGCCGGGACAGGGAGCCCGGGGCCAACGTCCTGACTTTC
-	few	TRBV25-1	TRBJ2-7	CASSELGNYEQYF	TGTGCCAGCAGTGAACTGGGAAACTACGAGCAGTACTTC